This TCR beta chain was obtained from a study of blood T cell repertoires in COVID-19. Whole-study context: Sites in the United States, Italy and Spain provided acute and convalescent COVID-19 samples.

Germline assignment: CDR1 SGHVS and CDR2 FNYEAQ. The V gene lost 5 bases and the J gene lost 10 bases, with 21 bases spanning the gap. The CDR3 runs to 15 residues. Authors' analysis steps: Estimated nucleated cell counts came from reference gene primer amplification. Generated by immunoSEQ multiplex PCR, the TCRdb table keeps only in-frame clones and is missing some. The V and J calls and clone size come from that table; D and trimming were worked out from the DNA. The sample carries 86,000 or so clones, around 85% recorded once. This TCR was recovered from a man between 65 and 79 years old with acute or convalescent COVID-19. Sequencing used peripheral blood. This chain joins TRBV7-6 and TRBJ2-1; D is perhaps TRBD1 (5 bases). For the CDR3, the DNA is TGTGCCAGCAGCCTCCCCGGTGGGGCTTTTGGAGAGCAGTTCTTC. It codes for CASSLPGGAFGEQFF. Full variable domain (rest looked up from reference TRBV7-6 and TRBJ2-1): GAGVSQSPRYKVTKRGQDVALRCDPISGHVSLYWYRQALGQGPEFLTYFNYEAQQDKSGLPNDRFSAERPEGSISTLTIQRTEQRDSAMYRCASSLPGGAFGEQFFGPGTRLTVL.